This T cell receptor (beta chain) was sequenced during a study of cytomegalovirus exposure and HLA in healthy donors. The PCR employed 60 Vbeta primers together with 13 Jbeta primers. TCRdb's table, derived via immunoSEQ multiplex PCR, lists solely in-frame clones and lacks some. This sample has about 150,000 clones, with over 70% found just once. With regard to this clone: Its antigen is not identified.

The ends lost 5 bases at V and 2 bases at J; junction bases unmatched: 11. This CDR3 spans 17 amino acids. Germline CDR1 is SGHRS and CDR2 is YFSETQ. Study-level results: A later analysis found most CMV-associated TCR beta chains apparently HLA-restricted.

Sequenced sample: PBMCs. The chain couples TRBV5-1 to TRBJ2-5; TRBD1 matches 11 bases. The sequence came from a man aged 30 to 45 in good health and CMV-seronegative. The CDR3 region has the DNA TGCGCCAGCAGGGAAACCGGGACAGGGGGGAGACAAGAGACCCAGTACTTC. This encodes CASRETGTGGRQETQYF.